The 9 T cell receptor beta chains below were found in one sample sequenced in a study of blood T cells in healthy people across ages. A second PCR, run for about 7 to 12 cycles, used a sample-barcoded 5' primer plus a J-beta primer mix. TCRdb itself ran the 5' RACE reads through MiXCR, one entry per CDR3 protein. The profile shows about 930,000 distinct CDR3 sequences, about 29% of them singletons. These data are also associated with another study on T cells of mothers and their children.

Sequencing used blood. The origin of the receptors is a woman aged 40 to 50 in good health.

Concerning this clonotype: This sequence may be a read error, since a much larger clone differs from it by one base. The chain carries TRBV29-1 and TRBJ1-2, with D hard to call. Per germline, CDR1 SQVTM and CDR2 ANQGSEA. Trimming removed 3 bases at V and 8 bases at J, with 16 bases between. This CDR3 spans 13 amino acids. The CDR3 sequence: CSVEIESPRGYTF. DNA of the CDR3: TGCAGCGTTGAGATCGAATCCCCGAGGGGCTACACCTTC.

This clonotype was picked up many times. The CDR3 coding sequence is TGCAGCGTTGAGTCCGGCACTGAAGCTTTCTTT. Its protein is CSVESGTEAFF. The V and J genes are TRBV29-1 and TRBJ1-1, with D unclear. This CDR3 comprises 11 residues. Trimming removed 3 bases from V and 4 bases from J, with 6 bases in between. From germline, CDR1 is SQVTM and CDR2 ANQGSEA. Supplemented by reference TRBV29-1 and TRBJ1-1, the full variable domain reads SAVISQKPSRDICQRGTSLTIQCQVDSQVTMMFWYRQQPGQSLTLIATANQGSEATYESGFVIDKFPISRPNLTFSTLTVSNMSPEDSSIYLCSVESGTEAFFGQGTRLTVV.

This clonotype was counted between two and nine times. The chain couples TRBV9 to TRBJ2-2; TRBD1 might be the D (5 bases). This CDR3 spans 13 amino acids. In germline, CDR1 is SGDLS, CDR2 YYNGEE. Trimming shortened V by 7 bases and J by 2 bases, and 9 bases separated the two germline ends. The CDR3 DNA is TGTGCCAGCGCCGGACAAAACACCGGGGAGCTGTTTTTT. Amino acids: CASAGQNTGELFF.

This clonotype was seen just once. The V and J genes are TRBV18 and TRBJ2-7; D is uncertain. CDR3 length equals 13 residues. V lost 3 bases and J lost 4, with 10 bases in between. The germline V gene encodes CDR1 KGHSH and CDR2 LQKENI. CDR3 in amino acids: CASSPVQLYEQYF. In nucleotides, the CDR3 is TGTGCCAGCTCACCGGTACAGCTTTACGAGCAGTACTTC.

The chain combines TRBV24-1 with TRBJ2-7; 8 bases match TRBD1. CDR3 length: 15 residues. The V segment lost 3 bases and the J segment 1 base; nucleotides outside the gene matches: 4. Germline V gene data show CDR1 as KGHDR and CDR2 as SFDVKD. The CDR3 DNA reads TGTGCCACCAGTGATCCCAACAGGGGGTCCTACGAGCAGTACTTC. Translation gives CATSDPNRGSYEQYF.

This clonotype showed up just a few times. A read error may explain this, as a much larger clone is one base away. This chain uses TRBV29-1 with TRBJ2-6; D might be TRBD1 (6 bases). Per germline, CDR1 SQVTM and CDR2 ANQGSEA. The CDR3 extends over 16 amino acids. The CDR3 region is CSAEARGGSGANVLTF. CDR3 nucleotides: TGCAGCGCTGAAGCCCGAGGGGGCTCTGGGGCCAACGTCCTGACTTTC.

In DNA form, the CDR3 reads TGTGCCAGCGAAACTAGCGGGGGGGCGGGTGAGCAGTTCTTC. The encoded protein is CASETSGGAGEQFF. This chain joins TRBV6-1 and TRBJ2-1; TRBD2 agrees at 13 bases. The CDR3 runs to 14 residues. Germline CDR1 is MNHNS and CDR2 is SASEGT. J was trimmed by 9 bases and V by 8 bases; bases with no gene match: 7.

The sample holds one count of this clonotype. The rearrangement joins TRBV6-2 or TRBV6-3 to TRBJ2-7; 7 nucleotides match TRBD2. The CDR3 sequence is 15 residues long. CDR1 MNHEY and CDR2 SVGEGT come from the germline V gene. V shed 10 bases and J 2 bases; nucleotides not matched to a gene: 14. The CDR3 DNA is TGTGCCACCGTAAGTGGTGGGGGGGGTCCCTACGAGCAGTACTTC. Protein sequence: CATVSGGGGPYEQYF.

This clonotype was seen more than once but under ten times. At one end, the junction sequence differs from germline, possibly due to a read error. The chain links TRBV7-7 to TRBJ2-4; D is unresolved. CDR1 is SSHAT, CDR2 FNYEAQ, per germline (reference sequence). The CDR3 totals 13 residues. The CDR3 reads CASSAGTYNEQYF. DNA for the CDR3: TGTGCTAGCAGCGCCGGCACTTACAATGAGCAGTACTTC.